This TCR beta chain was retrieved from a study of blood T cell repertoires in COVID-19. Per the study methods: How many nucleated cells were present was estimated from reference gene primer amplification. The data were produced by immunoSEQ multiplex PCR, yet TCRdb's version contains in-frame clones alone and is incomplete. Clonal size and the V and J genes are those of that table, whereas D and trimming came from the DNA. The sample yields roughly 100,000 clones, roughly 80% seen once. Per the germline V gene, CDR1 is MNHEY and CDR2 is SVGAGI. The CDR3 is 12 residues long. V was shortened by 8 bases and J by 4 bases, with 9 bases between the two germline ends.

What was sequenced was peripheral blood. The source of this sequence is a woman of 80 years or more with active or convalescent COVID-19. This chain joins TRBV6-5 and TRBJ1-3; D remains unclear. The CDR3 DNA is TGTGCCAGCGGACTTCGGGGAAACACCATATATTTT. Its translation is CASGLRGNTIYF.